A single T cell receptor (beta chain) is shown here with its context. This clone was picked up many times. The antigen it binds to is not known. No qualities accompany the bases; no much larger clone lies one base away. Clipping removes 4 bases from V and 0 bases from J, with 13 as the unmatched junction base count. There are 18 amino acids in the CDR3, from cysteine to phenylalanine inclusive. The sequence is cut down to CDR3 DNA, 54 bases in frame from base 1. CDR1 and CDR2 are drawn from the germline V gene: SGDLS, YYNGEE. Healthy HIV-negative adults with no recently reported acute infections or vaccinations were included as donors. Only Caucasian adults living in Nashville, Tennessee, USA were represented among the donors. For unsorted samples, 75 million to 90 million PBMCs were counted, and genomic DNA was extracted using the QIAamp DNA Blood Mini kit. Blood was collected by leukapheresis, and PBMCs were isolated by Ficoll-Histopaque density gradient centrifugation and then cryopreserved in liquid nitrogen vapor phase.

This sample is part of a study of shared clonotypes between healthy human individuals (dated by TCRdb to the early 2020s). About the investigation overall: A few men and two women, aged 18 to 49 years, made up the cohort. The study deeply sequenced blood TCR repertoires of about 5 healthy adults to estimate repertoire size and the extent of clonotype sharing between individuals. Different laboratories and diverse techniques were used to prepare libraries and sequence TCR repertoires, to increase sequencing depth and limit assay-specific biases. Each donor's leukapheresis produced roughly between roughly 0.9 and 9 billion PBMCs. The paper as a whole reports these results and caveats: Sampling was restricted to blood, and TCR repertoires in tissue are likely to differ from TCR repertoires in blood. The genetic and exposure-history diversity represented was limited by the small number of donors. Based on pairwise subsampling, the degree of clonotype sharing among donors was expected to be affected by sequencing depth.

Using the deep immunoSEQ assay, multiplex PCR amplified TCR CDR3 regions from genomic DNA. Extracted genomic DNA from each cell subset was spread evenly across all wells of several immunoSEQ 96-well plates, with each plate serving as a replicate. For unsorted PBMC, each replicate PCR was loaded with roughly 0.3 ug genomic DNA, equivalent to about 30,000 T cell genomes. Ten immunoSEQ deep assay plates were used to sequence unsorted PBMC genomic DNA. Purified libraries were quantified with a Qubit 3.0 fluorometer, sized on a Bioanalyzer 2100, and re-quantified with the KAPA Library Quantification kit. A separate single-read 150-cycle Illumina NextSeq 550 flow cell was used to sequence each immunoSEQ 96-well plate. The authors' pipeline ran thus. Because the immunoSEQ output held only junctional sequences and lacked quality scores, the filtering could not match the filtering applied to full-length reads. Sequences were annotated with PyIR, a Python wrapper for IgBLAST v1.9, using IMGT germline references to assign V/J genes and CDR3. Reads were removed for weak V/J assignments (E-value above 1e-6), missing CDR3, stop codons, out-of-frame junctions, or ambiguous translated residues. V3J clonotypes were defined by identical inferred V gene, J gene, and CDR3 amino acid sequence. Percentage overlap between repertoires was computed as shared unique clonotypes divided by the size of the smaller repertoire. Repertoire richness was assessed with RTK rarefaction, the Chao1 estimator, and Recon v2.1 estimates of unobserved clonotypes. TCRdb's version of the immuneACCESS table is confined to in-frame rearrangements and falls short of the full clone set. An unresolved V gene accounts for under half of the shortfall where checked; the remainder is of unknown origin. V and J calls plus clone size are reproduced from that table; the DNA served to infer D and trimming. This sample comprises fewer than 550,000 clones, about 79% of them detected only once. The ten top clones hold around 13% of the sample.

The TCR was taken from a middle-aged woman in good health. Some clones in this sample may be carry-over from other donors' samples. The sequencing input was PBMCs. The V gene is TRBV9 and the J gene is TRBJ1-3; 7 bases in the middle match TRBD1. The CDR3: CASSPFTTRTGSGNTIYF. The DNA reads TGTGCCAGCAGCCCTTTCACGACCAGGACAGGCTCTGGAAACACCATATATTTT.